This T cell receptor (beta chain) was profiled in a study of T cell changes during pregnancy in multiple sclerosis. V was clipped by 3 bases and J by 3 bases; unmatched bases: 11. This CDR3 has 16 residues. The germline V gene has CDR1 ENHRY and CDR2 SYGVKD. Data came from immunoSEQ multiplex PCR; TCRdb stores just in-frame clones and leaves some out. The sample lists tens of thousands of clones, around 94% occurring once. This chain uses TRBV10-3 with TRBJ2-7, with 7 bases that match TRBD1. This sequence originates from a female donor with multiple sclerosis, enrolled in a pregnancy study. The sample was peripheral blood, taken in the third trimester of pregnancy. In DNA, the CDR3 is TGTGCCATCAGTGAATCTCTCCGGGACAGCCTCTACGAGCAGTACTTC. Translating gives CAISESLRDSLYEQYF.